This entry concerns a single T cell receptor beta chain. This clonotype was counted between two and nine times. Its antigen is not yet known. No base qualities exist here, and no much larger clone lies one base off it. The time point tag for this specimen amounts to: sample taken at primary tumor resection. Whole RNA extracted from tumor and nontumor lung tissue, or from cryopreserved PBMC samples, was used for TCR sequencing without cell sorting. Donors were approximately 72 patients with early-stage, untreated non-small cell lung cancer from the lung TRACERx cohort. A patient was chosen for TCR sequencing only when enough RNA was available from at least two tumor regions. Preparation of the library involved 5' RACE. These reads were obtained on a NextSeq 500. In the TCR library protocol, a unique molecular identifier was attached to each TCR cDNA molecule so that PCR and sequencing errors could be corrected. Regarding the original processing steps: TCR identification, UMI-based error correction and CDR3 extraction were all carried out with Decombinator tools. Expanded TCRs were defined as those above a frequency of 2 per 1,000, corresponding to the top 1% of the tumor frequency distribution. Renyi diversity was computed with the R vegan package after each repertoire had been subsampled 100 times to 5,000 TCRs. To build CDR3 similarity networks, amino acid triplet string-kernel similarity was used, and CDR3s were connected when their pairwise similarity was above 0.82. Using fastp trimming at Q25 and MiXCR clonotype assembly, TCRdb reanalyzed the public sequencing data and kept in-frame beta chains. A single entry per CDR3 protein holds the most common genes and DNA from its merged rows. The V and J calls were determined by TCRdb, not by the authors. The sample table records 50,000 or so distinct CDR3 sequences; 6% to 9.5% of these occur just once. The ten largest make up about 13% of the sample.

This sample stems from a study of spatial heterogeneity in lung cancer (dated by TCRdb to the late 2010s). Turning to the overall study: Beta-chain transcripts were consistently detected in greater numbers than alpha-chain transcripts, which likely reflects a higher abundance of beta-chain transcripts. In the raw uncorrected reads, each unique combination of TCR and UMI appeared more than ten times on average. In non-small cell lung cancer, the study made a quantitative comparison of TCR alpha and beta repertoires among multiple tumor regions, matched nontumor lung and blood. Nonsynonymous mutation counts, determined by whole-exome sequencing of tumor tissue, were related to features of the TCR repertoire. Both alpha and beta chains were TCR-sequenced in about 240 tumor regions, approximately 68 matched nontumor lung samples and approximately 50 PBMC samples obtained at surgery.

Points the paper makes about the study in general: Confirming at a functional level the hypothesis that regional TCRs recognize regional mutations was considered to require additional single-cell paired TCR alpha and beta sequencing. Ubiquitous expanded tumor TCRs were detected in blood more often at tumor resection than at routine follow-up.

The sequencing used PBMCs, collected at surgery. This clonotype was obtained from a female donor with early-stage non-small cell lung cancer.

The CDR3 region has the sequence CASAAGPSTETQYF. The DNA reads as follows: TGCGCCAGCGCAGCTGGGCCATCGACGGAGACCCAGTACTTC. The rearrangement joined TRBV5-1 to TRBJ2-5; the D gene lacks a confident call. Cut back by 7 bases and 5 bases, the V and J ends lie 18 bases apart. From the cysteine up to the phenylalanine, the CDR3 has a length of 14 residues. Left in the record is the CDR3 DNA by itself, 42 bases read in frame from the first base. Reading the germline V gene gives CDR1 SGHRS and CDR2 YFSETQ.